The 20 T cell receptor beta chains given below trace back to one sample, sequenced in a study of identical twins. TCRdb reprocessed the 5' RACE reads via MiXCR and lists one record per CDR3 protein. Of 550,000 to 700,000 distinct CDR3 sequences detected, 21% appear once; the ten largest clones hold 4% to 4.5%. The sample also formed part of further work on T cells expressing NK-cell markers.

Sequenced material: PBMCs. The receptor set was obtained from a woman aged 18-29 years in good health.

The chain joins TRBV7-2 to TRBJ2-4; D perhaps matches TRBD2 (5 bases). CDR3 length equals 16 residues. Trimming left V 1 base short and J 9 bases short, with 19 bases between. The V gene's germline CDR1 is SGHTA and CDR2 FQGNSA. For the CDR3, the DNA is TGTGCCAGCAGCTTAGAGCTAAGTCGCCGCGCGGGCATTCAGTACTTC. Protein sequence: CASSLELSRRAGIQYF.

This clonotype was found many times. The rearrangement links TRBV29-1 to TRBJ2-4, with D possibly being TRBD2 (6 bases). V dropped 4 bases and J dropped 0 bases, with 10 bases sitting between them. CDR1 is SQVTM and CDR2 is ANQGSEA in the germline V gene. There are 14 residues in the CDR3. DNA for the CDR3: TGCAGCGTTGTGGGAGGACTAGCCAAAAACATTCAGTACTTC. Translated, it gives CSVVGGLAKNIQYF.

V gene TRBV29-1 combines with J gene TRBJ2-5; 16 positions agree with TRBD2. This CDR3 contains 17 residues. The germline gives CDR1 SQVTM, CDR2 ANQGSEA. The junction had 7 bases not matched to a gene; V was cut back by 5 bases and J by 1 base. The CDR3 region has the DNA TGCAGCGTTACGGGACTAGCGGGGGGGCGCCCCCAAGAGACCCAGTACTTC. Residues: CSVTGLAGGRPQETQYF.

This clonotype has just a few counts. This chain uses TRBV7-2 with TRBJ2-1; 8 bases align to TRBD1. CDR1 is SGHTA, CDR2 FQGNSA, per germline. The CDR3 loop spans 13 amino acids. Germline trimming cut 4 bases from V and 8 bases from J; bases unmatched to any gene: 4. The CDR3 reads CASSSGQEDEQFF. The CDR3 DNA sequence: TGTGCCAGCAGCTCGGGACAGGAGGATGAGCAGTTCTTC.

This clonotype occurred a few times. This chain links TRBV12-3 or TRBV12-4 with TRBJ2-1, with 7 positions matching TRBD1. Trimming removed 4 bases from V and 3 bases from J; junction bases left unmatched: 6. This CDR3 is 15 amino acids long. Here the CDR3 DNA reads TGTGCCAGCAGTTCCGCTACAGGGGACTACAATGAGCAGTTCTTC. Its translation is CASSSATGDYNEQFF.

This clonotype was observed a handful of times. The CDR3 DNA reads TGTGCCTCCCGTGGCACCGGGAATGTTAATTCACCCCTCCACTTT. Protein product: CASRGTGNVNSPLHF. V is TRBV3-1 and J is TRBJ1-6; D not certain. This CDR3 is built from 15 residues. Germline-derived CDR1 and CDR2 are LGHDT and YNNKEL (reference sequence). The germline V and J ends were trimmed by 11 bases and 6 bases, with 20 bases remaining between them.

This clonotype was seen many times. The chain couples TRBV6-2 or TRBV6-3 to TRBJ1-1, with D unclear. V was trimmed by 2 bases and J by 3 bases, leaving 7 bases between them. The germline CDR1 and CDR2 sequences are MNHEY and SVGEGT. This CDR3 region has 13 residues. CDR3 sequence: CASSYLQYTEAFF. The CDR3 DNA sequence: TGTGCCAGCAGTTACCTACAGTACACTGAAGCTTTCTTT.

This clonotype was observed a handful of times. The rearrangement links TRBV12-3 or TRBV12-4 to TRBJ2-7, with 7 bases lining up with TRBD1. The CDR3 extends over 15 amino acids. V was clipped by 1 base and J by 5 bases; unmatched bases: 8. The CDR3, as DNA: TGTGCCAGCAGTTTAGAGGCAGGGGGATTCCACGAGCAGTACTTC. Translated: CASSLEAGGFHEQYF.

The sample holds a few counts of this clonotype. The genes are TRBV7-2 and TRBJ2-7; the D gene is possibly TRBD2 (7 bases). The ends were cut back, 5 bases at V and 4 bases at J, with 21 bases in the middle. The CDR3 has 16 amino acids. Germline V CDR1 and CDR2: SGHTA, FQGNSA. The CDR3 nucleotides are TGTGCCAGCAGCCCTCAAACGGGCGGGGGCGAATACGAGCAGTACTTC. It specifies CASSPQTGGGEYEQYF.

The chain couples TRBV20-1 to TRBJ2-5; D not resolved. Germline lookup yields CDR1 DFQATT and CDR2 SNEGSKA (reference sequence). Trimming cost V 0 bases and J 5 bases, with 13 bases left between them. The CDR3 sequence is 14 residues long. Here the CDR3 DNA reads TGCAGTGCTAGAGATCTCGGCGCGGAGGAGACCCAGTACTTC. It codes for CSARDLGAEETQYF.

In this sample, this clonotype turned up a few times. The J gene is TRBJ1-2, the V gene TRBV20-1; a weak D match, TRBD1 (5 bases). This CDR3 is 12 amino acids long. Between the trimmed V and J ends, which lost 1 base and 8 bases, there was a span of 11 bases. Germline V gene lookup returns CDR1 DFQATT and CDR2 SNEGSKA (reference sequence). The CDR3 region is CSARGDSQGYTF. For the CDR3, the DNA is TGCAGTGCTAGAGGGGACTCTCAGGGCTACACCTTC.

This chain uses TRBV12-3 or TRBV12-4 with TRBJ2-3; D remains ambiguous. This CDR3 is 14 amino acids long. The V end lost 1 base, the J end lost 2 bases, and 7 bases lay between the germline ends. Here the CDR3 reads CASSLGWTTDTQYF. Written as DNA, the CDR3 is TGTGCCAGCAGTTTAGGGTGGACCACAGATACGCAGTATTTT.

The rearrangement links TRBV7-2 to TRBJ2-1; D is unresolved. Trimming took off 2 bases at V and 5 bases at J, with 7 bases between the two ends. The CDR3 is 13 amino acids. Germline-derived CDR1 and CDR2 are SGHTA and FQGNSA. CDR3: CASSLSWDNEQFF. The DNA of the CDR3 is TGTGCCAGCAGCTTATCATGGGACAATGAGCAGTTCTTC.

The rearrangement joins TRBV7-9 to TRBJ2-3; 7 bases are a match to TRBD1. V was pared by 5 bases and J by 1 base, with 6 bases of the junction left unmatched. This CDR3 contains 15 residues. The germline V gene has CDR1 SEHNR and CDR2 FQNEAQ (reference sequence). The CDR3 DNA reads TGTGCCAGCAGCACAGGGGAAGGGGGCACAGATACGCAGTATTTT. Translation: CASSTGEGGTDTQYF. The entire variable domain, with the rest obtained from reference TRBV7-9 and TRBJ2-3, is as follows: DTGVSQNPRHKITKRGQNVTFRCDPISEHNRLYWYRQTLGQGPEFLTYFQNEAQLEKSRLLSDRFSAERPKGSFSTLEIQRTEQGDSAMYLCASSTGEGGTDTQYFGPGTRLTVL.

This clonotype was counted only a few times. This chain connects TRBV10-3 to TRBJ2-5; D is uncertain. Between the trimmed V and J ends, which lost 3 bases and 2 bases, there was a span of 16 bases. Per the germline V gene, CDR1 is ENHRY and CDR2 is SYGVKD. This CDR3 has 16 residues. The CDR3 is CAISEASLSGQETQYF. The CDR3 bases are TGTGCCATCAGTGAAGCAAGTCTCTCTGGGCAAGAGACCCAGTACTTC.

This chain joins TRBV12-3 or TRBV12-4 and TRBJ1-5; D remains ambiguous. V was pared by 5 bases and J by 7 bases, with 12 bases between. CDR3 length: 13 residues. The CDR3 loop reads CASSGGWEQPQHF. The DNA for the CDR3 is TGTGCCAGCAGTGGAGGGTGGGAGCAGCCCCAGCATTTT.

V gene TRBV5-1 combines with J gene TRBJ2-4; 11 bases line up with TRBD2. The germline CDR1 and CDR2 sequences are SGHRS and YFSETQ. This CDR3 region has 18 residues. V lost 4 bases to trimming and J lost 6 bases; unmatched junction nucleotides: 15. The CDR3 loop is CASSHRLAGSGGGNIQYF. CDR3 coding DNA: TGCGCCAGCAGCCACCGACTAGCGGGAAGTGGGGGGGGAAACATTCAGTACTTC.

This clonotype has a count of ten or more. This rearrangement joins TRBV11-2 to TRBJ1-4; tentatively, D is TRBD1 (6 bases). V shed 7 bases and J shed 4 bases, with 16 bases lying between them. The CDR3 consists of 15 residues. The V gene's germline CDR1 is SGHAT and CDR2 FQNNGV. CDR3 protein: CASTNEGVLNEKLFF. CDR3 sequence (DNA): TGTGCCAGCACCAACGAGGGGGTACTTAATGAAAAACTGTTTTTT.

This clonotype was seen a few times. The V call is TRBV3-1, the J call TRBJ1-5; D call uncertain. CDR3 length: 12 residues. Germline CDR1 LGHDT, CDR2 YNNKEL (reference sequence). V lost 4 bases and J 5 bases, leaving 6 bases between the germline ends. Written as DNA, the CDR3 is TGTGCCAGCAGCCGGGGTTATCAGCCCCAGCATTTT. Protein: CASSRGYQPQHF.

CDR3 amino acids: CSASLGFQETQYF. DNA of the CDR3: TGCAGTGCTAGTTTGGGGTTCCAAGAGACCCAGTACTTC. V is TRBV20-1 and J is TRBJ2-5; D is unclear. V gave up 3 bases and J gave up 1 base, with 9 bases separating them. Per germline, CDR1 DFQATT and CDR2 SNEGSKA (reference sequence). The CDR3 is made up of 13 amino acids.